Listed below are T cell receptor beta chains from one sample, sequenced in a study of metastatic and nonmetastatic thyroid tumors. TCRdb reprocessed the PCR reads using MiXCR. This table holds under 8,500 clones, about 23% found once. Sequencing input: tumor tissue. The receptors stem from a female donor with papillary thyroid cancer or a benign thyroid nodule (not recorded which). Some clones in this sample may be carry-over from other donors' samples. Each CDR3 is given with its conserved first and last residue. Fields, in order: V gene, clone size, D gene, J gene, CDR3 length, CDR3 DNA, CDR3 protein. A D gene is named only where the DNA matches it firmly. Expanded clones get a size class; other rows say once, few or many, or leave the size out.

V: TRBV28
size: -
D: -
J: TRBJ2-7
length: 15
DNA: TGTGCCAGCAGTTTAGGAGACTCCCGGACCTACGAGCAGTACTTC
CDR3: CASSLGDSRTYEQYF

V: TRBV5-1
size: -
D: -
J: TRBJ2-2
length: 15
DNA: TGCGCCAGCAGCGGTCTAGGGAAGAACACCGGGGAGCTGTTTTTT
CDR3: CASSGLGKNTGELFF

V: TRBV5-1
size: -
D: -
J: TRBJ1-6
length: 13
DNA: TGCGCCAGCAACTCGGCAATAAATTCACCCCTCCACTTT
CDR3: CASNSAINSPLHF

V: TRBV28
size: few
D: -
J: TRBJ2-7
length: 16
DNA: TGTGCCAGCAGCTTCGGCACCGACCCACGTTTGGACGAGCAGTACTTC
CDR3: CASSFGTDPRLDEQYF

V: TRBV20-1
size: -
D: -
J: TRBJ1-1
length: 15
DNA: TGCAGTGCTAGAGGTCTGACCGATAGGAACACTGAAGCCTTCTTT
CDR3: CSARGLTDRNTEAFF

V: TRBV6-1
size: -
D: -
J: TRBJ1-6
length: 15
DNA: TGTGCCAGCAGAAGAGGGGGGTCCTATAATTCACCCCTCCACTTT
CDR3: CASRRGGSYNSPLHF

V: TRBV6-2/TRBV6-3
size: -
D: -
J: TRBJ2-7
length: 14
DNA: TGTGCCAGCAGTTACGTGGCCTTCTCCTACGAGCAGTACTTC
CDR3: CASSYVAFSYEQYF

V: TRBV19
size: many
D: TRBD1
J: TRBJ1-1
length: 18
DNA: TGTGCCAGTAGTCCGAGTCCGGGACAGGGGGTTGGGAACACTGAAGCTTTCTTT
CDR3: CASSPSPGQGVGNTEAFF

V: TRBV6-1
size: -
D: -
J: TRBJ2-7
length: 13
DNA: TGTGCCAGCAGTGAAGTATACTCCTACGAGCAGTACTTC
CDR3: CASSEVYSYEQYF

V: TRBV27
size: -
D: TRBD2
J: TRBJ2-7
length: 12
DNA: TGTGCATCACGGGGGGGATCCTACGAGCAGTACTTC
CDR3: CASRGGSYEQYF

V: TRBV10-2
size: medium-sized
D: -
J: TRBJ1-6
length: 16
DNA: TGCGCCAGCAGTGAGTCGGTTACGGGGATTAGTTCACCCCTCCACTTT
CDR3: CASSESVTGISSPLHF

V: TRBV6-4
size: few
D: -
J: TRBJ1-2
length: 15
DNA: TGTGCCAGCAGTAATTCGGACAGATTCAACTATGGCTACACCTTC
CDR3: CASSNSDRFNYGYTF

V: TRBV12-3/TRBV12-4
size: -
D: TRBD1
J: TRBJ2-2
length: 15
DNA: TGTGCCAGCAGTGTTAGGGACAGGGGGCCCGGGGAGCTGTTTTTT
CDR3: CASSVRDRGPGELFF

V: TRBV6-1
size: many
D: -
J: TRBJ1-2
length: 12
DNA: TGTGCCAGCAGTCCCCGAGGGTTCGGCTACACCTTC
CDR3: CASSPRGFGYTF

V: TRBV6-1
size: few
D: -
J: TRBJ1-5
length: 14
DNA: TGTGCCAGCGGGCGAGGGGTACACAATCAGCCCCAGCATTTT
CDR3: CASGRGVHNQPQHF

V: TRBV6-1
size: -
D: -
J: TRBJ2-2
length: 12
DNA: TGTGCCAGCAACAAGAACACCGGGGAGCTGTTTTTT
CDR3: CASNKNTGELFF

V: TRBV10-3
size: few
D: TRBD2
J: TRBJ2-3
length: 17
DNA: TGTGCCATCAAGGCCGGACTAGCGGGAGGGGCTGGAGATACGCAGTATTTT
CDR3: CAIKAGLAGGAGDTQYF

V: TRBV28
size: -
D: -
J: TRBJ2-7
length: 14
DNA: TGTGCCAGCAGTGTTGACAGGGGAGGGAACGAGCAGTACTTC
CDR3: CASSVDRGGNEQYF

V: TRBV9
size: many
D: TRBD2
J: TRBJ2-5
length: 15
DNA: TGTGCCAGCAGCGTAGGGGGTAGCGGGGGAGAGACCCAGTACTTC
CDR3: CASSVGGSGGETQYF

V: TRBV15
size: many
D: TRBD2
J: TRBJ2-7
length: 18
DNA: TGTGCCACCAGCAGAGCCCCGCTAGCGGGATCTTTTTTTGGCGAGCAGTACTTC
CDR3: CATSRAPLAGSFFGEQYF

V: TRBV5-1
size: medium-sized
D: -
J: TRBJ1-2
length: 14
DNA: TGCGCCAGCAGCTTGGCAGGGTTGAGCTATGGCTACACCTTC
CDR3: CASSLAGLSYGYTF

V: TRBV28
size: medium-sized
D: -
J: TRBJ1-4
length: 14
DNA: TGTGCCAGCAGTCCCTCGGGGGCCAATGAAAAACTGTTTTTT
CDR3: CASSPSGANEKLFF

V: TRBV6-1
size: many
D: -
J: TRBJ2-4
length: 14
DNA: TGTGCCAGCAGTGTATCAAGACAGGAAAACATTCAGTACTTC
CDR3: CASSVSRQENIQYF

V: TRBV4-1
size: -
D: -
J: TRBJ1-4
length: 13
DNA: TGCGCCAGCAGCCAAGATCAGCCGAGCCGACTGTTTTTC
CDR3: CASSQDQPSRLFF

V: TRBV19
size: many
D: -
J: TRBJ2-3
length: 14
DNA: TGTGCCAGTAGTGCCCCCAGCTCCACAGATACGCAGTATTTT
CDR3: CASSAPSSTDTQYF

V: TRBV28
size: medium-sized
D: -
J: TRBJ1-6
length: 16
DNA: TGTGCCAGCAGTTTACCCGCGTTTGGGGGGTTAGGGCCCCTCCACTTT
CDR3: CASSLPAFGGLGPLHF

V: TRBV11-2
size: medium-sized
D: -
J: TRBJ1-2
length: 13
DNA: TGTGCCAGCAGCTGGGACATGGAGTATGGCTACACCTTC
CDR3: CASSWDMEYGYTF

V: TRBV5-1
size: -
D: TRBD1
J: TRBJ2-2
length: 16
DNA: TGCGCCAGCAGCAAAGACAGGGGGCAGAACACCGGGGAGCTGTTTTTT
CDR3: CASSKDRGQNTGELFF

V: TRBV3-1
size: many
D: -
J: TRBJ1-4
length: 16
DNA: TGTGCCAGCAGCTACATACGACAGCGAGGGGATGAAAAACTGTTTTTT
CDR3: CASSYIRQRGDEKLFF

V: TRBV9
size: many
D: -
J: TRBJ2-3
length: 17
DNA: TGTGCCAGCAGCGTAGTGCGGGACTCCCAGAGCACAGATACGCAGTATTTT
CDR3: CASSVVRDSQSTDTQYF

V: TRBV3-1
size: many
D: TRBD2
J: TRBJ2-1
length: 17
DNA: TGTGCCAGCAGCCAAGGAAGTTTGGGACTATACTACAATGAGCAGTTCTTC
CDR3: CASSQGSLGLYYNEQFF